These 12 T cell receptor beta chains were all obtained from the same sample, sequenced in a study of beta chain features in type 1 diabetes (dated by TCRdb to 2016 to 2018). The library relied on the immunoSEQ multiplex PCR assay. The High Capacity cDNA Reverse Transcription Kit was used to reverse transcribe all of the isolated RNA, meaning that expressed TCRB transcripts were what got sequenced. This is the immuneACCESS table as TCRdb keeps it, with only in-frame sequences that have V and J called. A part of the clones is gone; compared with another copy, unresolved V genes explain less than half, and the rest is unexplained. Within this sample are about 130,000 clones, with about 8.7% of them counted one time only. The ten largest clones take up 0.6% to 0.8% of the sample. Sequences were obtained from central memory CD4+ T cells from blood. The receptors stem from a man aged 18-30 years in good health.

This clone occurred once. The J gene is TRBJ1-2, the V gene TRBV30; D is undetermined. The V and J ends lost 0 bases and 4 bases respectively, with 15 bases between them. Germline loops: CDR1 GTSNPN, CDR2 SVGIG (reference sequence). This CDR3 spans 15 amino acids. The CDR3 reads CAWSVFGHGGYGYTF. CDR3 sequence (DNA): TGTGCCTGGAGTGTATTCGGCCATGGCGGCTATGGCTACACCTTC. The full variable domain, in which reference TRBV30 and TRBJ1-2 provide the parts outside the CDR3, is SQTIHQWPATLVQPVGSPLSLECTVEGTSNPNLYWYRQAAGRGLQLLFYSVGIGQISSEVPQNLSASRPQDRQFILSSKKLLLSDSGFYLCAWSVFGHGGYGYTFGSGTRLTVV.

This clone was found a few times. This chain links TRBV19 with TRBJ1-5, with a possible D match to TRBD1 (6 bases). Trimming took 6 bases from V and 2 from J, leaving 20 bases between them. The CDR3 length is 17 residues. Germline CDR1 is LNHDA and CDR2 is SQIVND (reference sequence). CDR3 sequence: CASSYREGVFGNQPQHF. Written as DNA, the CDR3 is TGTGCCAGTAGCTACAGGGAAGGGGTATTCGGCAATCAGCCCCAGCATTTT.

The V gene is TRBV7-3, the J gene TRBJ2-2, with D possibly being TRBD2 (7 bases). Germline CDR1 is SGHTA and CDR2 is FQGTGA. V was pared by 4 bases and J by 7 bases, with 19 bases between. This CDR3 is built from 16 residues. CDR3 residues: CASSSMGRGANGELFF. CDR3 bases: TGTGCCAGCAGCTCGATGGGTCGGGGGGCGAACGGGGAGCTGTTTTTT.

Here the CDR3 reads CATRSGGPLETQYF. CDR3 nucleotides: TGCGCCACCCGTAGCGGGGGGCCCTTGGAGACCCAGTACTTC. This chain links TRBV5-1 with TRBJ2-5; 10 bases agree with TRBD2. V lost 9 bases and J lost 5; bases outside the gene matches: 10. The germline V gene has CDR1 SGHRS and CDR2 YFSETQ. The CDR3 runs to 14 residues.

The gene calls are TRBV15 and TRBJ2-5; 7 bases align to TRBD2. J lost 4 bases, V lost 0 bases, and 8 bases had no gene match. Germline CDR1 reads LNHNV; CDR2 reads YYDKDF (reference sequence). CDR3 length: 16 amino acids. CDR3 loop: CATSRESTGGGETQYF. The CDR3 DNA reads TGTGCCACCAGCAGAGAAAGTACGGGGGGTGGAGAGACCCAGTACTTC.

CDR3: CASSGRALGGETQYF. The CDR3 nucleotides read TGTGCCAGCAGCGGCCGGGCACTAGGAGGAGAGACCCAGTACTTC. V is TRBV5-6 and J is TRBJ2-5, with D maybe TRBD2 (5 bases). V was trimmed by 4 bases and J by 4 bases, leaving 17 bases between them. Germline CDR1 and CDR2: SGHDT and YYEEEE. There are 15 residues in the CDR3.

The CDR3: CASVPGTDVSRYGYTF. Here the CDR3 DNA reads TGTGCCAGCGTGCCCGGGACAGATGTTTCTCGGTATGGCTACACCTTC. The chain combines TRBV28 with TRBJ1-2, with 7 bases aligning to TRBD1. Per germline, CDR1 MDHEN and CDR2 SYDVKM. This CDR3 is 16 amino acids long. After removal of 8 bases from V and 5 bases from J, the junction contained 17 bases not matched to a gene.

This chain joins TRBV2 and TRBJ1-6; D is possibly TRBD1 (5 bases). This CDR3 is built from 14 residues. V lost 6 bases and J 5 bases, leaving 11 bases between the germline ends. Per germline, CDR1 SNHLY and CDR2 FYNNEI. The CDR3 DNA follows: TGTGCCAGCAGGATGACAGCAAATAATTCACCCCTCCACTTT. Translating it yields CASRMTANNSPLHF.

The rearrangement links TRBV7-8 to TRBJ2-1; 9 bases align to TRBD2. The CDR3 runs 14 residues. CDR1 and CDR2 (germline): SGHVS, FQNEAQ. Losses at the gene ends were 5 bases for V and 4 bases for J; bases not matched to a gene: 3. CDR3 residues: CASSRLAEYNEQFF. DNA of the CDR3: TGTGCCAGCAGCCGACTAGCGGAGTACAATGAGCAGTTCTTC.

The V and J genes are TRBV19 and TRBJ2-5; 13 bases agree with TRBD2. The V gene end was trimmed by 5 bases and the J gene end by 2 bases; junction bases not matched to a gene: 2. Germline values: CDR1 LNHDA, CDR2 SQIVND (reference sequence). This CDR3 comprises 15 residues. CDR3 sequence (DNA): TGTGCCAGTAGTCCGGGACTAGCGGGGCAAGAGACCCAGTACTTC. This translates into CASSPGLAGQETQYF.

The V gene is TRBV5-1, the J gene TRBJ2-2; D possibly corresponds to TRBD1 (6 bases). Germline V gives CDR1 SGHRS, CDR2 YFSETQ. V was pared by 1 base and J by 8 bases, with 27 bases between. The CDR3 sequence is 19 residues long. This CDR3 reads CASSLSPAGALPTPGELFF. In nucleotides, the CDR3 is TGCGCCAGCAGCTTGTCTCCCGCAGGGGCTCTCCCCACCCCGGGGGAGCTGTTTTTT.

This clone was counted between two and nine times. This CDR3 reads CASSLRSLPGETQYF. As DNA, the CDR3 is TGTGCCAGCAGCTTAAGGTCCCTTCCAGGGGAGACCCAGTACTTC. V is TRBV7-2 and J is TRBJ2-5, with D perhaps matching TRBD1 (5 bases). The V end was cut by 2 bases, the J end by 5 bases, with 15 bases between. This CDR3 contains 15 residues. Looked up from germline, CDR1 is SGHTA and CDR2 is FQGNSA.